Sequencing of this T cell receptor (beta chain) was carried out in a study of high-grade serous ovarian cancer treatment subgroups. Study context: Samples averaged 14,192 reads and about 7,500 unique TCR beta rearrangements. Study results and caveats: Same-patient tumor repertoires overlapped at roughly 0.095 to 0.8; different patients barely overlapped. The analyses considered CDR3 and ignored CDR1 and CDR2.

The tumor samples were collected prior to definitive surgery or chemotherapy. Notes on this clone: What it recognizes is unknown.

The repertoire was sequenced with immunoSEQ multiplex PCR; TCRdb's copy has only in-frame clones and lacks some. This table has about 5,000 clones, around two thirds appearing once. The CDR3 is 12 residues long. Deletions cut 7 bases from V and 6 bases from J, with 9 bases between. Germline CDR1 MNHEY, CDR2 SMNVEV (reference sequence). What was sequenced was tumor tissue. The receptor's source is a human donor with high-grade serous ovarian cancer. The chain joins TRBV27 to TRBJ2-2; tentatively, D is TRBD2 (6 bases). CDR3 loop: CASTGGAGELFF. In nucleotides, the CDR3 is TGTGCCAGCACCGGGGGTGCCGGGGAGCTGTTTTTT.